A selection of T cell receptor beta chains follows, all from one sample in a study of CD8+ T cells in alopecia areata. Method: immunoSEQ multiplex PCR; TCRdb's copy keeps in-frame clones and lacks some. The sample lists some 58,000 clones; 35% to 55% were seen once. The sequencing used CD8+ T cells sorted from blood, collected at approximately week 37, from a patient treated with tofacitinib. The receptor source for this set is a human donor with alopecia areata. CDR3s include the opening cysteine and the closing phenylalanine or tryptophan. A D gene is named only where the DNA matches it firmly. Size is omitted from some rows. Given values are once, few, many or a class for expanded clones.

J | size | D | V | DNA | CDR3
TRBJ1-2 | NA | NA | TRBV7-9 | TGTGCCAGCAGCCAAACCGGACGGGAAAACTATGGCTACACCTTC | CASSQTGRENYGYTF
TRBJ2-7 | few | TRBD2 | TRBV29-1 | TGCAGCGTTGAAAGGTGGCGGGAGGAAAGCTACGAGCAGTACTTC | CSVERWREESYEQYF
TRBJ2-7 | few | TRBD2 | TRBV9 | TGTGCCAGCACCCCACCCGGGATTAGCGGGATATCCGAGCAGTACTTC | CASTPPGISGISEQYF
TRBJ1-1 | few | NA | TRBV7-9 | TGTGCCAGCAGCCCCCAACAGGGTATTGACACTGAAGCTTTCTTT | CASSPQQGIDTEAFF
TRBJ1-5 | NA | NA | TRBV30 | TGTGCCTCATCACATCAGCCCCAGCATTTT | CASSHQPQHF
TRBJ2-1 | NA | NA | TRBV7-2 | TGTGCCAGCAGCTCCGACTGGAATGAGCAGTTCTTC | CASSSDWNEQFF
TRBJ2-2 | NA | NA | TRBV11-2 | TGTGCCAGCAGCTTAGGCAGGAACACCGGGGAGCTGTTTTTT | CASSLGRNTGELFF
TRBJ2-7 | NA | NA | TRBV7-2 | TGTGCCAGCAGCTTGGGAGTCTCCTACGAGCAGTACTTC | CASSLGVSYEQYF
TRBJ2-2 | few | NA | TRBV7-9 | TGTGCCAGCAGCTTAGGGGGGCTTCCGAACACCGGGGAGCTGTTTTTT | CASSLGGLPNTGELFF
TRBJ2-2 | NA | NA | TRBV29-1 | TGCAGCGTTACGGCGCCGAACACCGGGGAGCTGTTTTTT | CSVTAPNTGELFF
TRBJ1-1 | few | NA | TRBV7-9 | TGTGCCAGCAGCTTAGAACCAGCGGAGGGTGGTTTAGAAGCTTTCTTT | CASSLEPAEGGLEAFF
TRBJ2-1 | NA | TRBD2 | TRBV5-1 | TGCGCCAGCAGCTTGGCCGGGTATAGCGGGAGGAATGAGCAGTTCTTC | CASSLAGYSGRNEQFF
TRBJ2-5 | NA | TRBD2 | TRBV7-8 | TGTGCCAGCAGCTTAGCCCCAGCGGGAGCGGAGACCCAGTACTTC | CASSLAPAGAETQYF
TRBJ2-4 | NA | NA | TRBV11-2 | TGTGCCAGCAGACTGGGGGTGGGACTAGCCAAAAACATTCAGTACTTC | CASRLGVGLAKNIQYF
TRBJ1-2 | NA | NA | TRBV7-9 | TGTGCCAGCAGCTTAGGTGGCAGAAACTATGGCTACACCTTC | CASSLGGRNYGYTF
TRBJ1-1 | NA | NA | TRBV25-1 | TGTGCCAGCAGTTTAGATTGGATGGCTTTCTTT | CASSLDWMAFF
TRBJ1-1 | NA | NA | TRBV10-3 | TGTGCCACCCAAGACAAGAACACTGAAGCTTTCTTT | CATQDKNTEAFF
TRBJ2-1 | NA | NA | TRBV5-1 | TGTGCCAGCAGCGATGGACTCCTCTACAATGAGCAGTTCTTC | CASSDGLLYNEQFF
TRBJ1-1 | NA | NA | TRBV15 | TGTGCCACCAGCCGAAGTGACGCTCCGGCGAGCCAAGGTGGGGCTGAAGCTTTCTTT | CATSRSDAPASQGGAEAFF
TRBJ2-3 | NA | NA | TRBV2 | TGTGCCAGCAGTGAGGAGGGGGGCACAGATACGCAGTATTTT | CASSEEGGTDTQYF
TRBJ2-1 | NA | NA | TRBV4-1 | TGCGCCAGCAGCCAAGACACGGGGCGGGAGCAGTTCTTC | CASSQDTGREQFF
TRBJ2-3 | once | TRBD2 | TRBV7-8 | TGTGCCAGCAGCCGCCCTAGGCGGAGTAGCGGGACATCAGATACGCAGTATTTT | CASSRPRRSSGTSDTQYF
TRBJ1-5 | NA | NA | TRBV19 | TGTGCCAGTAGGGGAGGTAACAGGGCTCAGCCCCAGCATTTT | CASRGGNRAQPQHF
TRBJ2-5 | once | TRBD1 | TRBV28 | TGTGCCAGCAGTTCTGGGGACAGGGAGGGAGAGACCCAGTACTTC | CASSSGDREGETQYF
TRBJ2-6 | NA | NA | TRBV9 | TGTGCCAGCAGCGAGAGGGGAGCAGGGTTTGGGGCCAACGTCCTGACTTTC | CASSERGAGFGANVLTF
TRBJ2-1 | few | NA | TRBV6-5 | TGTGCCAGCAGTTACTCGCGGACAGGGAGGGATGAGCAGTTCTTC | CASSYSRTGRDEQFF
TRBJ1-5 | NA | NA | TRBV6-1 | TGTGCCAGCAGTGAGGGCATGGGAGGCAATCAGCCCCAGCATTTT | CASSEGMGGNQPQHF
TRBJ1-1 | NA | NA | TRBV7-9 | TGTGCCAGCAGCTTAGCGTTGGATGGTGAAGCTTTCTTT | CASSLALDGEAFF
TRBJ2-1 | NA | NA | TRBV11-2 | TGTGCCAGCAGCTCGGACAGAGAGTACAATGAGCAGTTCTTC | CASSSDREYNEQFF
TRBJ2-3 | NA | NA | TRBV27 | TGTGCCAGCAGTTTGTTCCAGGCGGATACGCAGTATTTT | CASSLFQADTQYF
TRBJ2-7 | NA | TRBD2 | TRBV15 | TGTGCCACCAGCAGCCTCGCGGGGGTCAACCCCTACGAGCAGTACTTC | CATSSLAGVNPYEQYF
TRBJ1-1 | NA | NA | TRBV7-2 | TGTGCCAGCAGCCGGAGACAAAACACTGAAGCTTTCTTT | CASSRRQNTEAFF
TRBJ2-1 | few | NA | TRBV5-1 | TGCGCCAGCAGCACTGAGGGGCGGAATGAGCAGTTCTTC | CASSTEGRNEQFF